The clone carrying this T cell receptor (beta chain) was observed a few times. Its antigen is currently unknown. The entry originates in a study of early T cells in non-severe SARS-CoV-2 infection. Overall study context: RNA in bulk from unsorted whole blood was sequenced, and chains were unpaired.

Germline CDR1 SQVTM, CDR2 ANQGSEA. Trimming took 6 bases from V and 3 from J, leaving 14 bases between them. This CDR3 contains 13 residues. Study results and limitations: Matching with VDJdb favored anti-spike CD8 responses (missing private and CD4 specificities).

Attachment of unique molecular identifiers to individual cDNA molecules was performed. TCRdb passed the 5' RACE reads through MiXCR, listing each CDR3 protein once. In the table there are around 70,000 distinct CDR3 sequences, approximately 10% of which are singletons. The chain carries TRBV29-1 and TRBJ1-2; D perhaps matches TRBD1 (5 bases). Input material: whole blood. The source is an adult who was a healthcare worker with PCR-confirmed SARS-CoV-2 infection or an uninfected control (not recorded which). The CDR3 nucleotides read TGCAGCGTCGTCCGGGACGGTGACTATGGCTACACCTTC. Its protein product is CSVVRDGDYGYTF.